These 2 T cell receptor beta chains share one sample of origin, sequenced in a study of T-cell memory formation after mild COVID-19. MiXCR, applied by TCRdb to the 5' RACE reads, yields one record per CDR3 protein. The data show roughly 340,000 distinct CDR3 sequences, 20% seen once. Sequenced input: PBMCs or a T cell subset sorted from them (not recorded which). These receptors all stem from a man younger than 35 who had mild COVID-19 (a few samples of this study predate the infection). Cell type and time point are not known.

The chain employs TRBV10-3 and TRBJ2-1; TRBD1 matches 10 bases. The CDR3 runs 15 residues. The V segment lost 6 bases and the J segment 8 bases; nucleotides outside the gene matches: 10. Germline CDR1 ENHRY, CDR2 SYGVKD. The CDR3 DNA sequence: TGTGCCATCAGACCCCCCGGGACAGGGGATGATGAGCAGTTCTTC. Its translation: CAIRPPGTGDDEQFF.

The chain is built from TRBV9 and TRBJ1-3, with D perhaps TRBD1 (6 bases). Per the germline V gene, CDR1 is SGDLS and CDR2 is YYNGEE. The germline V and J ends were trimmed by 2 bases and 9 bases, with 12 bases remaining between them. The CDR3 runs to 13 residues. The CDR3 region is CASSVSTGTTIYF. The CDR3 nucleotides are TGTGCCAGCAGCGTTTCCACAGGGACCACCATATATTTT.